This T cell receptor (beta chain) was sequenced for a study of beta chain features in type 1 diabetes (dated 2018 in TCRdb). In terms of the full investigation: Mean age, gender distribution, total cell number and subset yield did not differ between patients and healthy donors. The study compared the TCRB repertoires of sorted circulating CD4+ T cell subsets in recently diagnosed type 1 diabetes patients with those in matched healthy donors. Regulatory and stem cell-like memory subsets were isolated from only 8 patients and roughly eight healthy donors, whereas naive and central memory subsets came from all 30 or so donors. A total of under 120,000,000 sorted cells were examined across all samples, and RNA yield correlated strongly with the number of cells per subset. Overall study outcomes, separate from this receptor: Because the HLA sub-analyses included only small numbers of individuals, any influence of HLA type on TCRB rearrangement was left unresolved. Because cDNA was sequenced instead of genomic DNA, highly expressing activated cells could be over-represented, though the groups showed no difference in activation or CD3 levels. PCR might favor shorter templates, but patient and control samples were amplified and corrected together, so any skew would affect both groups equally. A moderate but significant shortening of TCRB CDR3 length was observed in type 1 diabetes patients in all four CD4+ subsets. At VDJ recombination sites, type 1 diabetes patients had fewer insertions and more deleted nucleotides, which implies abnormalities in thymic rearrangement. Naive, central memory and regulatory TCRB repertoires appeared more similar among patients than among healthy donors.

With regard to this clone: Its antigen is not yet known. No base qualities exist here, and no much larger clone lies one base off it.

Each donor gave one peripheral blood draw, averaging roughly 120 mL, which was collected into heparinised tubes. A BD FACSAria II was used to sort naive, central memory, regulatory and stem cell-like memory CD4+ T cells with a panel that included CD45RO, CCR7, CD25, CD127, CD95 and CD27. All sorted populations exceeded 98% purity. PBMCs were separated immediately by Lymphoprep density gradient centrifugation and were stained directly, without being cultured. So that batch effects would be minimized, each experiment stained and sorted samples in pairs, pairing one healthy donor with one patient. The High Capacity cDNA Reverse Transcription Kit was used to reverse transcribe all of the isolated RNA, meaning that expressed TCRB transcripts were what got sequenced. Naive, central memory and regulatory T cell samples underwent deep immunoSEQ sequencing, averaging around 3.7 million total reads per sample. After sorted cells were lysed in RLT buffer, RNA was extracted with DNase-treated RNeasy Micro or Mini kits, with the choice depending on cell number. To prevent cross-contamination, every cell subset was processed on its own, while patient and healthy donor samples were processed together. The immunoSEQ multiplex PCR was used to amplify TCRB sequences from cDNA, yielding 87-bp fragments that span the CDR3 region. The amplicons were sequenced using the Illumina HiSeq platform. In the authors' own workflow: Synthetic template baselines were used to correct PCR bias computationally, reads within Hamming distance 2 were collapsed, and singletons that could not be merged were discarded. Reads were aligned to IMGT to assign V, D and J genes, CDR3 length, and insertions or deletions at six rearrangement sites. Clonotype counts were normalized to sorted cell number within each subset before computing true diversity and Gini coefficients with the tcR R package. The overlap coefficient, calculated on TCRB nucleotide sequences, was used to measure repertoire sharing. Out-of-frame TCRB sequences from naive cells were analyzed to stand in for the pre-selection repertoire. The source is immuneACCESS, and TCRdb retained only in-frame sequences with V and J called. Part of the clones is not carried over; for the studies checked, unresolved V genes explain less than half of this, and the remainder is unexplained. V and J calls plus clone size are reproduced from that table; the DNA served to infer D and trimming. The sample data list under 450,000 clones, and around 14% of these were observed just once. The top ten clones comprise roughly 0.038% of the sample.

Trimming removed 8 bases from V and 0 bases from J, leaving 11 bases between the germline ends. Including cysteine and phenylalanine, the CDR3 has 14 amino acids. Only the CDR3 DNA stays, 42 bases, in frame from base 1. Based on the germline V gene, the CDR1 and CDR2 sequences are SNHLY and FYNNEI. The sample consisted of naive CD4+ T cells from blood. The cell subset or site label here, explained by the study, means: true naive CD4+ T cells. Rearrangement joined TRBV2 to TRBJ2-4; a weak D assignment points to TRBD2 (5 bases agree). The sequence was obtained from a man in his thirties or forties in good health. At the DNA level, the sequence is TGTGCCAGCTTCCTGAGGGTAGCCAAAAACATTCAGTACTTC. Translation gives CASFLRVAKNIQYF.